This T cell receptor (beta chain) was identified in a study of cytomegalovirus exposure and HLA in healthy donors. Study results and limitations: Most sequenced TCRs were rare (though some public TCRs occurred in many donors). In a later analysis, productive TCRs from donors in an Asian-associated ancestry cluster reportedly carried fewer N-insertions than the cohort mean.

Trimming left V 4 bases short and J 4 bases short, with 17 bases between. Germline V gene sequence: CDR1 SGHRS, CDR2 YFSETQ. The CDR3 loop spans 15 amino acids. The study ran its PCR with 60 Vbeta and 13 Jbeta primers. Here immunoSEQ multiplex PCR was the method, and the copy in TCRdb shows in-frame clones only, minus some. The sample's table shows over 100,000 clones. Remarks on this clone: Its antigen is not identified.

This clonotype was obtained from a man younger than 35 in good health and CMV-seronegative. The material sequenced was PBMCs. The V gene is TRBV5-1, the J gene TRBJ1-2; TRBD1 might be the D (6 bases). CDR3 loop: CASSVDRFLGYGYTF. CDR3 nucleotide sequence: TGCGCCAGCAGCGTCGACAGGTTTCTCGGCTATGGCTACACCTTC.